This T cell receptor beta chain was recorded in a study of tumor-infiltrating lymphocytes in primary liver carcinoma. With regard to this clonotype: At one boundary the junction diverges from the germline segment, which might be a read error.

Germline CDR1 and CDR2: SQVTM and ANQGSEA. The CDR3 sequence is 13 residues long. Co-extraction yielded RNA and DNA from roughly 20-30 mg of unsorted bulk tissue. Starting from approximately 470 ng of total RNA, TCR beta cDNA was produced with a primer in the constant region. Three nested multiplex PCR rounds of slightly modified ARM-PCR generated TCR beta libraries. Both of the initial two PCR rounds ran for roughly 11 cycles and employed TRBV1-TRBV30 forward primers alongside a C-beta reverse primer. TCRdb reanalysed the multiplex PCR reads using MiXCR and keeps one entry per CDR3 protein. Among roughly 49,000 distinct CDR3 sequences listed, approximately 80% were seen once.

This clonotype was sampled from a man aged 35 to 55 with primary liver carcinoma and hepatitis B virus infection. Sequenced material: liver tumor tissue from sampling region 5. The subset: tumor region T5, tumor centre. The chain combines TRBV29-1 with TRBJ1-1; D is undetermined. The CDR3 region is CRAQSQKNAEALF. The CDR3 nucleotides are TGCAGGGCTCAGAGCCAGAAGAACGCTGAAGCTCTCTTT.